This record looks at one T cell receptor beta chain sequence and its context. The antigen is undetermined. This sample is drawn from a study of shared clonotypes between healthy human individuals. General observations from the study: Some naive CD4 clonotypes, 4% to 6%, turned up in common across a few donors.

Every immunoSEQ plate was one replicate of a subset's evenly spread DNA. Assay used: immunoSEQ multiplex PCR; TCRdb lists only in-frame clones, some missing. Among about 1 million clones listed, under 80% were seen once. Trimming pared 6 bases from V and 0 bases from J, leaving 12 bases between. From germline, CDR1 is LNHDA and CDR2 SQIVND (reference sequence). This CDR3 has 15 amino acids. This clonotype was sampled from a man younger than 35 in good health. V gene TRBV19 combines with J gene TRBJ2-1; the D gene is possibly TRBD2 (6 bases). Sequenced sample: memory CD4+ T cells sorted from blood. Subset reported: CD45RA-negative fraction. CDR3 sequence: CASRKLAFSYNEQFF. DNA for the CDR3: TGTGCCAGTAGAAAACTAGCCTTCTCCTACAATGAGCAGTTCTTC.